The rows below give T cell receptor beta chains drawn from one sample of a study of OX40 agonist ivuxolimab in advanced cancers. This table comes from immunoSEQ multiplex PCR, and its TCRdb copy is limited to in-frame clones, with some not included. The repertoire holds roughly 49,000 clones, with about 80% as singletons. Sequenced material: CD4+ or CD8+ T cells sorted from blood, taken in a trial of the OX40 agonist ivuxolimab. All receptors come from an adult with an advanced solid tumor such as melanoma, head and neck, liver or kidney cancer. CDR3s include the opening cysteine and the closing phenylalanine or tryptophan. Each record gives: V gene, clone size, D gene, J gene, CDR3 protein, CDR3 DNA. D genes are given only for firm matches. Size is stated for part of the rows, as once, few or many counts, or as a class when the clone is expanded.

TRBV5-6	-	-	TRBJ1-2	CASSLSYGYTF	TGTGCCAGCAGCTTGAGTTATGGCTACACCTTC
TRBV4-3	few	TRBD2	TRBJ2-3	CASSHLSPIASGISTDTQYF	TGCGCCAGCAGCCATCTCAGTCCGATAGCTAGCGGGATAAGCACAGATACGCAGTATTTT
TRBV5-1	-	-	TRBJ1-5	CASSLDVGESQPQHF	TGCGCCAGCAGCTTGGATGTAGGGGAGAGCCAGCCCCAGCATTTT
TRBV29-1	-	-	TRBJ2-3	CSEKQGPSSTDTQYF	TGCAGCGAGAAACAGGGCCCTAGTAGCACAGATACGCAGTATTTT
TRBV7-8	-	TRBD1	TRBJ1-2	CASSLPTGGIGGYTF	TGTGCCAGCAGCTTACCCACAGGGGGCATCGGGGGCTACACCTTC
TRBV10-3	-	-	TRBJ1-1	CAISGQGNTEAFF	TGTGCCATCAGTGGCCAGGGGAACACTGAAGCTTTCTTT
TRBV19	once	TRBD2	TRBJ2-3	CASVGGGSTQYF	TGTGCCAGTGTCGGGGGAGGGAGTACGCAGTATTTT
TRBV6-5	few	-	TRBJ1-1	CASSSVQGEAFF	TGTGCCAGCAGCTCTGTACAGGGTGAAGCTTTCTTT
TRBV2	-	-	TRBJ1-5	CASSIETGQPQHF	TGTGCCAGCAGTATTGAGACGGGTCAGCCCCAGCATTTT
TRBV19	few	-	TRBJ2-3	CASRPTETSSTDTQYF	TGTGCCAGTAGGCCCACAGAGACCTCTAGCACAGATACGCAGTATTTT
TRBV5-1	-	-	TRBJ2-1	CASSLARAAYNEQFF	TGCGCCAGCAGCTTGGCCCGGGCCGCCTACAATGAGCAGTTCTTC
TRBV7-8	few	-	TRBJ2-7	CASSTPPGGRHF	TGTGCCAGCAGCACCCCTCCAGGTGGGCGGCACTTC
TRBV6-5	-	-	TRBJ1-1	CASSYRGGGTEAFF	TGTGCCAGCAGTTACAGGGGCGGGGGAACTGAAGCTTTCTTT
TRBV30	-	TRBD2	TRBJ2-3	CAWSYLAGTQYF	TGTGCCTGGAGCTACCTAGCGGGTACGCAGTATTTT
TRBV6-6	-	TRBD1	TRBJ2-1	CASSYGTGAPNEQFF	TGTGCCAGCAGTTACGGGACAGGGGCGCCCAATGAGCAGTTCTTC
TRBV4-1	-	TRBD2	TRBJ2-7	CASSQDLRGDEQYF	TGCGCCAGCAGCCAAGATCTACGGGGGGACGAGCAGTACTTC
TRBV5-1	-	-	TRBJ1-2	CASSSTHGGNYGYTF	TGCGCCAGCAGCTCTACACACGGGGGTAACTATGGCTACACCTTC
TRBV7-9	few	TRBD1	TRBJ2-4	CASSSTGAKNIQYF	TGTGCCAGCAGCTCGACAGGGGCCAAAAACATTCAGTACTTC
TRBV19	-	-	TRBJ1-6	CASSIAAFRKRRSPLHF	TGTGCCAGTAGTATAGCGGCCTTTCGGAAACGGCGTTCACCCCTCCACTTT
TRBV6-6	-	TRBD1	TRBJ1-2	CASSGQDDYYGYTF	TGTGCCAGCAGCGGACAGGACGATTATTATGGCTACACCTTC
TRBV4-1	-	-	TRBJ2-3	CASSPASSTDTQYF	TGCGCCAGCAGCCCGGCCAGCTCGACTGATACGCAGTATTTT
TRBV30	-	TRBD1	TRBJ2-7	CAWAPGTAYEQYF	TGTGCCTGGGCCCCCGGGACAGCCTACGAGCAGTACTTC
TRBV19	-	TRBD1	TRBJ2-3	CASRPLLLPGQRTDTQYF	TGTGCCAGTAGACCACTTTTACTCCCGGGACAGCGCACAGATACGCAGTATTTT
TRBV18	-	TRBD1	TRBJ1-2	CASSPGQGVLFGYTF	TGTGCCAGCTCACCGGGACAGGGAGTATTGTTTGGCTACACCTTC
TRBV19	few	-	TRBJ1-4	CASTPGRASNEKLFF	TGTGCCAGTACCCCGGGAAGGGCCTCTAATGAAAAACTGTTTTTT
TRBV7-2	-	TRBD1	TRBJ1-2	CASSLGTGRQGYGYTF	TGTGCCAGCAGCTTAGGGACAGGAAGGCAGGGCTATGGCTACACCTTC
TRBV7-9	-	-	TRBJ1-1	CASSFPAAGGRMDTEAFF	TGTGCCAGCAGCTTCCCAGCCGCCGGGGGGCGGATGGACACTGAAGCTTTCTTT
TRBV7-2	-	-	TRBJ2-1	CASRFSAGTYNEQFF	TGTGCCAGCAGGTTTTCTGCCGGTACCTACAATGAGCAGTTCTTC
TRBV30	-	TRBD1	TRBJ1-1	CAWRRDRGVPEAFF	TGTGCCTGGAGAAGGGACAGGGGAGTCCCTGAAGCTTTCTTT
TRBV6-5	-	-	TRBJ1-3	CASSYGGPGNTIYF	TGTGCCAGCAGTTACGGGGGACCTGGAAACACCATATATTTT
TRBV27	medium-sized	-	TRBJ1-1	CASSAGLWRSEAFF	TGTGCCAGCAGTGCGGGACTATGGAGGTCTGAAGCTTTCTTT
TRBV7-8	few	-	TRBJ2-1	CASSPRGGRGQEQFF	TGTGCCAGCAGCCCCCGAGGGGGTCGGGGGCAAGAGCAGTTCTTC
TRBV21-1	-	-	TRBJ1-2	CASSSPGNYGYTF	TGTGCCAGCAGCTCACCGGGAAACTATGGCTACACCTTC
TRBV27	-	-	TRBJ2-1	CASSPGGPRNEQFF	TGTGCCAGCAGTCCTGGAGGGCCTAGGAATGAGCAGTTCTTC
TRBV27	-	-	TRBJ1-1	CASSFFPQETNTEAFF	TGTGCCAGCAGTTTCTTCCCTCAGGAGACGAACACTGAAGCTTTCTTT
TRBV6-5	-	TRBD1	TRBJ1-5	CASSYMRGHQPQHF	TGTGCCAGCAGTTATATGAGGGGGCATCAGCCCCAGCATTTT
TRBV11-2	once	-	TRBJ1-2	CASGDYGYTF	TGTGCCAGCGGGGACTATGGCTACACCTTC
TRBV19	-	-	TRBJ1-2	CATRRRAGEGDGYTF	TGTGCCACCCGGAGGAGGGCAGGGGAGGGCGATGGCTACACCTTC
TRBV29-1	-	-	TRBJ2-3	CSVEFQAYTDTQYF	TGCAGCGTTGAATTCCAGGCCTACACAGATACGCAGTATTTT